This T cell receptor beta chain was retrieved from a study of technical replicates of blood from four donors. Sequenced by immunoSEQ multiplex PCR; TCRdb stores in-frame clones only, minus some. Here the sample spans 15,000 to 20,000 clones, around 87% being singletons. The germline V and J ends were trimmed by 5 bases and 0 bases, with 14 bases remaining between them. The CDR3 has 15 amino acids. Germline V lookup: CDR1 SGHVS, CDR2 FQNEAQ. The rearrangement uses TRBV7-8 and TRBJ2-7, with D tentatively TRBD2 (6 bases). The sequenced sample was PBMCs. The source of this sequence is a human donor in good health. DNA for the CDR3: TGTGCCAGCAGCGCGAGCGGGTCAAGCTCCTACGAGCAGTACTTC. This sequence encodes CASSASGSSSYEQYF.